The 6 T cell receptor beta chains given below trace back to one sample, sequenced in a study of blood T cells in healthy people across ages. The use of a sample-barcoded 5' primer and a J-beta primer mix characterized a second PCR of about 7 to 12 cycles. TCRdb redid the calling of the 5' RACE reads with MiXCR, one entry per CDR3 protein. In the table there are more than 600,000 distinct CDR3 sequences, 25% of which are singletons. The same sample was also studied in work on T cells of mothers and their children.

The sequencing sample was made of blood. The receptors derive from a boy aged 5 to 17 in good health.

The genes are TRBV5-1 and TRBJ2-5; the D gene is possibly TRBD1 (6 bases). Germline-derived CDR1 and CDR2 are SGHRS and YFSETQ. The CDR3 length is 15 residues. Trimming removed 2 bases at V and 1 base at J, with 12 bases between. CDR3 region: CASSLLQGSQETQYF. CDR3 in DNA: TGCGCCAGCAGCTTATTACAGGGTTCCCAAGAGACCCAGTACTTC.

CDR3 in amino acids: CASSQGLADWFGAYNEQFF. The DNA of the CDR3 is TGTGCCAGCAGCCAAGGACTAGCGGACTGGTTTGGGGCCTACAATGAGCAGTTCTTC. This rearrangement joins TRBV3-1 to TRBJ2-1, with 9 nucleotides matching TRBD2. V trimming: 1 base; J trimming: 2 bases; junction bases outside the gene matches: 12. CDR3 length equals 19 residues. Per the germline V gene, CDR1 is LGHDT and CDR2 is YNNKEL (reference sequence).

This clonotype was seen a few times. The chain uses TRBV11-2 and TRBJ2-7; a possible D gene is TRBD1 (6 bases). Trimming took off 4 bases at V and 3 bases at J, with 16 bases between the two ends. The CDR3 sequence is 15 residues long. Per germline, CDR1 SGHAT and CDR2 FQNNGV. CDR3 amino acids: CASSSSPGQFYEQYF. Here the CDR3 DNA reads TGTGCCAGCAGCTCATCTCCAGGACAGTTCTACGAGCAGTACTTC.

This clonotype was counted ten times or more. The chain has TRBV20-1 and TRBJ2-5; no clear D. Looked up from germline, CDR1 is DFQATT and CDR2 is SNEGSKA (reference sequence). The CDR3 has 13 residues. Trimming left V 2 bases short and J 1 base short, with 8 bases between. CDR3: CSARRPSQETQYF. The CDR3 nucleotides are TGCAGTGCTAGACGGCCATCCCAAGAGACCCAGTACTTC.

This clonotype has a handful of counts. The genes are TRBV12-3 or TRBV12-4 and TRBJ1-2, with a possible D match to TRBD1 (5 bases). This CDR3 is built from 13 residues. V lost 6 bases and J 4 bases, leaving 12 bases between the germline ends. The CDR3 region is CASSRGLTYGYTF. CDR3 nucleotides: TGTGCCAGCAGCCGGGGACTTACCTATGGCTACACCTTC.

This clonotype was picked up a small number of times. V gene TRBV4-2 combines with J gene TRBJ1-2, with 10 bases aligning to TRBD1. J gave up 4 bases and V 2 bases, and 4 bases lay outside the gene matches. CDR3 length: 15 amino acids. Germline V gives CDR1 LGHNA, CDR2 YNFKEQ. The CDR3 region has the DNA TGTGCCAGCAGCCAAAACCGGGACAGGGGCTATGGCTACACCTTC. This encodes CASSQNRDRGYGYTF.